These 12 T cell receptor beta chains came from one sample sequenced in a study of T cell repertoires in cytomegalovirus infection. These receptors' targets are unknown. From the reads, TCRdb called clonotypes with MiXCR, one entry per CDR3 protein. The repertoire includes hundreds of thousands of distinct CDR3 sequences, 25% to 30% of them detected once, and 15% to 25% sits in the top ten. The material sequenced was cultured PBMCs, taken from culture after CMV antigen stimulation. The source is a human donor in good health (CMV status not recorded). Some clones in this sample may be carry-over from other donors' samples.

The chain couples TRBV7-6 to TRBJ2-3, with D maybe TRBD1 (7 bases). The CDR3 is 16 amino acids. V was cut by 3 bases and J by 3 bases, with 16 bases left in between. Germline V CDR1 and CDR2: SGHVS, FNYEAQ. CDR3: CASSFSTGAGTDTQYF. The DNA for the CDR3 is TGTGCCAGCAGCTTCTCCACAGGGGCGGGAACAGATACGCAGTATTTT.

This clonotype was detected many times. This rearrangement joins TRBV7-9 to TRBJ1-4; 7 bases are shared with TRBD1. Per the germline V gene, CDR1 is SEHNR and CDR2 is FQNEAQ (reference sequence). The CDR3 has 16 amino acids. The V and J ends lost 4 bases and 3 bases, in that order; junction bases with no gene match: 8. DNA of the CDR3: TGTGCCAGCAGCTCCAGGCTCGGGACAGCTAATGAAAAACTGTTTTTT. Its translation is CASSSRLGTANEKLFF.

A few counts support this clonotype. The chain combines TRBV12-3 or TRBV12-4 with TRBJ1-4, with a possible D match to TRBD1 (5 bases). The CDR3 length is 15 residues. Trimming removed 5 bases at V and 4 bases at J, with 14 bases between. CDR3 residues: CASSPWDGSNEKLFF. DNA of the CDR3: TGTGCCAGCAGTCCCTGGGACGGAAGTAATGAAAAACTGTTTTTT.

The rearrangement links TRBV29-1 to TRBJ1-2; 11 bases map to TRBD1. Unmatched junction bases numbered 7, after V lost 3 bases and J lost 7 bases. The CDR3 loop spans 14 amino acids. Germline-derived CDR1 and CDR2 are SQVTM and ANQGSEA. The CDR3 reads CSVDVGTGGSGYTF. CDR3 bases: TGCAGCGTTGACGTCGGGACAGGGGGTAGTGGCTACACCTTC.

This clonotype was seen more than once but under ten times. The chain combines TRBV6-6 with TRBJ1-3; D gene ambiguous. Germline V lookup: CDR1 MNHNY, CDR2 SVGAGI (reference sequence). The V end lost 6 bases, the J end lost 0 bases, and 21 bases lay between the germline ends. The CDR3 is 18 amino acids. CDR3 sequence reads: CASSPGAGPLLSGNTIYF. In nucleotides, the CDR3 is TGTGCCAGCAGCCCCGGCGCAGGACCTCTACTCTCTGGAAACACCATATATTTT.

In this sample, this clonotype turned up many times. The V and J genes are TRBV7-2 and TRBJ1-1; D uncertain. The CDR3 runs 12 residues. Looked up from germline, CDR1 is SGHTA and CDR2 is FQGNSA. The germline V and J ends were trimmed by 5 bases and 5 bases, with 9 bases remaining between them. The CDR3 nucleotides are TGTGCCAGCAGCGAACAAAAAACTGAAGCTTTCTTT. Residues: CASSEQKTEAFF.

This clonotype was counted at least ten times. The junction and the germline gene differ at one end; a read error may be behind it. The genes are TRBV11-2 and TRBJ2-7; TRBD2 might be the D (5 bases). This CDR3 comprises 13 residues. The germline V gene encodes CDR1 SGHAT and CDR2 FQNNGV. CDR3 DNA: TGTGCCAGCAGCATAGACATGCGGGACGAGCAGTACTTC. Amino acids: CASSIDMRDEQYF. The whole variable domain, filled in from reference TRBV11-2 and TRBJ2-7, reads EAGVAQSPRYKIIEKRQSVAFWCNPISGHATLYWYQQILGQGPKLLIQFQNNGVVDDSQLPKDRFSAERLKGVDSTLKIQPAKLEDSAVYLCASSIDMRDEQYFGPGTRLTVT.

The DNA of the CDR3 is TGTGCCAGCAGCCAAGCCGGGAATGAGCAGTTCTTC. It codes for CASSQAGNEQFF. The rearrangement links TRBV3-1 to TRBJ2-1; D remains unclear. This CDR3 comprises 12 residues. Germline values: CDR1 LGHDT, CDR2 YNNKEL (reference sequence). V dropped 1 base and J dropped 7 bases, with 5 bases sitting between them.

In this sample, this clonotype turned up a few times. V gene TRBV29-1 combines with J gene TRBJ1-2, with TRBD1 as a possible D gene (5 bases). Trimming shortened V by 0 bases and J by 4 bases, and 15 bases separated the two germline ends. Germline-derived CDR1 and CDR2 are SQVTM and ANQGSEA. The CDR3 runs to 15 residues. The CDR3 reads CSVEDLTGRGYGYTF. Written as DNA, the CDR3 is TGCAGCGTTGAAGATCTGACGGGGCGCGGCTATGGCTACACCTTC.

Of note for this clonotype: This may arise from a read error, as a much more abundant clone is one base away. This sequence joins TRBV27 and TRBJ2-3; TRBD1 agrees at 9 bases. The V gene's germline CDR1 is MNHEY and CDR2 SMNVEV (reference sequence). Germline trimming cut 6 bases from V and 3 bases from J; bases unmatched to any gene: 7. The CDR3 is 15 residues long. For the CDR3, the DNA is TGTGCCAGCAGCCTCCGGGACAGGGTGACAGATACGCAGTATTTT. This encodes CASSLRDRVTDTQYF.

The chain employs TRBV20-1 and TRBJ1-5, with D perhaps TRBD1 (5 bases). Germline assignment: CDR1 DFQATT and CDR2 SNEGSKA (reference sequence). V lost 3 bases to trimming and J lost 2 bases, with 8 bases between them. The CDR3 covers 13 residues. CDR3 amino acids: CSASLQGNQPQHF. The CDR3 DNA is TGCAGTGCTAGTCTACAGGGCAATCAGCCCCAGCATTTT.

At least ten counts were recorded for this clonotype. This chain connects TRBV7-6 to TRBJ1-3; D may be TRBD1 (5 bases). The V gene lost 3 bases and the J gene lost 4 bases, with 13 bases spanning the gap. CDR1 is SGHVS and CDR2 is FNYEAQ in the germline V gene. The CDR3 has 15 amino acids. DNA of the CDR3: TGTGCCAGCAGCTTGGGGGTGGAGGCGGGAAACACCATATATTTT. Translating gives CASSLGVEAGNTIYF.